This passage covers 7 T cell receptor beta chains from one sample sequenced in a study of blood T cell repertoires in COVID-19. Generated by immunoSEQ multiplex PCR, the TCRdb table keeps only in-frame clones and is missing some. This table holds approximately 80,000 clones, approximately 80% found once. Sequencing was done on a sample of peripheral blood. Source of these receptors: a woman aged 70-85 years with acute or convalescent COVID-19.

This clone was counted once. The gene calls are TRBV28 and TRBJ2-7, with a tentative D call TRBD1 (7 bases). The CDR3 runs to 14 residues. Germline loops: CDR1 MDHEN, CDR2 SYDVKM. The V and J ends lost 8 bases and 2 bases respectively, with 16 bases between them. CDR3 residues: CASAGWDSTYEQYF. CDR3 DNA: TGTGCCAGCGCGGGATGGGACAGCACCTACGAGCAGTACTTC.

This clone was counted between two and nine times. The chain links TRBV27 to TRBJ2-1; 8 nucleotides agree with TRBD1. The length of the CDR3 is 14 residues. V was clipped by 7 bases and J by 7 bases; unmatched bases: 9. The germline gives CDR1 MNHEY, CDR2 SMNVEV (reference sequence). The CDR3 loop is CASTRDRFVNEQFF. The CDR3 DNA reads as TGTGCCAGCACACGGGACAGGTTTGTGAATGAGCAGTTCTTC.

The CDR3 region has the DNA TGTGCCAGCAGTTCACCAGGGGCCACTGAAAAACTGTTTTTT. Translating it yields CASSSPGATEKLFF. The gene calls are TRBV27 and TRBJ1-4, with a possible D match to TRBD1 (6 bases). This CDR3 spans 14 amino acids. Germline loops: CDR1 MNHEY, CDR2 SMNVEV (reference sequence). With 4 bases removed from V and 7 bases from J, the gap between germline ends came to 13 bases.

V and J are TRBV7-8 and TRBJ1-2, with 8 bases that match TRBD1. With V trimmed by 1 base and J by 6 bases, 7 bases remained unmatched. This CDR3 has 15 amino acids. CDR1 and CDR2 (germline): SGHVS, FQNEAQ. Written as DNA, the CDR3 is TGTGCCAGCAGCTTAGATGGACAGGGAATTGATGGCTACACCTTC. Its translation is CASSLDGQGIDGYTF.

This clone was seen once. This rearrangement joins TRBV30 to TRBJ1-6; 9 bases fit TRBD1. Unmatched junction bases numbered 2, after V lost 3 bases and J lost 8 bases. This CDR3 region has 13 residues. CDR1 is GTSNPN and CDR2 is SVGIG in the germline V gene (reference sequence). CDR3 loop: CAWSRDRDSPLHF. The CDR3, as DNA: TGTGCCTGGAGCCGGGACAGGGATTCACCCCTCCACTTT.

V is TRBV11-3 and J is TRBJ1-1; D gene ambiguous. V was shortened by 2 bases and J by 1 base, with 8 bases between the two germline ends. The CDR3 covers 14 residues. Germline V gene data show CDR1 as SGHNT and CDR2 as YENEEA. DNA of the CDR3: TGTGCCAGCAGCTTAAGAGCACCGAACACTGAAGCTTTCTTT. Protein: CASSLRAPNTEAFF.

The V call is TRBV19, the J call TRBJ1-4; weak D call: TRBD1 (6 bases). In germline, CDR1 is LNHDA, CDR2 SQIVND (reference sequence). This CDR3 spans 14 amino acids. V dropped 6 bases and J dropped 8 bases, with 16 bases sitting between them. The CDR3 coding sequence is TGTGCCAGTAGCCCCCAGGGGACATTCGAAAAACTGTTTTTT. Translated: CASSPQGTFEKLFF.